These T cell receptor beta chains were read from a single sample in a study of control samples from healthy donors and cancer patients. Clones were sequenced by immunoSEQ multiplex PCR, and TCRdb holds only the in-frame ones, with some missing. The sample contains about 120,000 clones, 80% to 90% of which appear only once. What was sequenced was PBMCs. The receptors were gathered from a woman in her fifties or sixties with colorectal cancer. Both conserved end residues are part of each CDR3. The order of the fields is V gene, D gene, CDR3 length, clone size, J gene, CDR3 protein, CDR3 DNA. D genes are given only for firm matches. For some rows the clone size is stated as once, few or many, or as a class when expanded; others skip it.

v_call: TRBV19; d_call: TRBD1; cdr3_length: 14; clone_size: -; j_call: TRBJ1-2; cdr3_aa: CASSRGQGAGGYTF; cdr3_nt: TGTGCCAGTAGTAGGGGACAGGGGGCCGGTGGCTACACCTTC
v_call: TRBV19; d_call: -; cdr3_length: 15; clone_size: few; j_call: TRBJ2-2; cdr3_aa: CASSTGLEVAGELFF; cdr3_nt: TGTGCCAGTAGTACGGGGCTAGAGGTCGCCGGGGAGCTGTTTTTT
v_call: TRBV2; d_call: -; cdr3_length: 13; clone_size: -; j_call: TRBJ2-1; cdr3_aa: CASSYERGNEQFF; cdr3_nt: TGTGCCAGCAGTTACGAAAGGGGGAATGAGCAGTTCTTC
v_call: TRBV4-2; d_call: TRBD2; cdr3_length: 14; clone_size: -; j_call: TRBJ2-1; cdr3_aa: CASSQAGVNNEQFF; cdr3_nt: TGTGCCAGCAGTCAAGCGGGAGTTAACAATGAGCAGTTCTTC
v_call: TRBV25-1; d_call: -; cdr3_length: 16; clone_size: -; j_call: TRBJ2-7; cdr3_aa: CASSGPPRGAIYEQYF; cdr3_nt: TGTGCCAGCAGCGGGCCCCCCCGGGGGGCTATCTACGAGCAGTACTTC
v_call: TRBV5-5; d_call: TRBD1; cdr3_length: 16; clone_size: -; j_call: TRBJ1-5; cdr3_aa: CASSSWTGGEAQPQHF; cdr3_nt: TGTGCCAGCAGCTCCTGGACAGGGGGCGAAGCTCAGCCCCAGCATTTT
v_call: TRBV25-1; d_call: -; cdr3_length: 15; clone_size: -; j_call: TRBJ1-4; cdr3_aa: CASSEYLGFDEKLFF; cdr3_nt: TGTGCCAGCAGTGAATATTTGGGTTTTGATGAAAAACTGTTTTTT
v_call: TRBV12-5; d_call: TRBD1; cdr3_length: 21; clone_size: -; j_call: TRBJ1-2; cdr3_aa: CASGLVYALWDRGMANYGYTF; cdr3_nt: TGTGCTAGTGGTTTGGTATACGCCTTGTGGGACAGGGGTATGGCTAACTATGGCTACACCTTC
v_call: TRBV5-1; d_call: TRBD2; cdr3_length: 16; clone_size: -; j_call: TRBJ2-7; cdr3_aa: CASQQTGGSGYYEQYF; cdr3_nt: TGCGCCAGCCAGCAGACCGGGGGTAGCGGGTACTACGAGCAGTACTTC
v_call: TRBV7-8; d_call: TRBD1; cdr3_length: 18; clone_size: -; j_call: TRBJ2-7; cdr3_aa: CASSLGSGTGGGYYEQYF; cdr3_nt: TGTGCCAGCAGCTTAGGTTCCGGGACAGGGGGTGGGTACTACGAGCAGTACTTC
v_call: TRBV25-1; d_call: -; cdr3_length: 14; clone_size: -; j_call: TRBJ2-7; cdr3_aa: CASSGTYRVYEQYF; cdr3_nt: TGTGCCAGCAGTGGGACATACAGGGTCTACGAGCAGTACTTC
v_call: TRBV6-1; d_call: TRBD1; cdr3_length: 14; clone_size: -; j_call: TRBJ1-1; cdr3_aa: CASSDTGGDTEAFF; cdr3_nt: TGTGCCAGCAGTGATACAGGGGGCGACACTGAAGCTTTCTTT
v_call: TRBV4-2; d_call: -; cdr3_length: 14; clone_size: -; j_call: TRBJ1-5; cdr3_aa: CASSQDSGNQPQHF; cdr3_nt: TGTGCCAGCAGCCAAGATTCCGGAAATCAGCCCCAGCATTTT
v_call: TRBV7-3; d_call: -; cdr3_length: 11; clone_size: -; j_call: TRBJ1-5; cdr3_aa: CASSSKQPQHF; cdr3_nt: TGTGCCAGCAGCTCCAAACAGCCCCAGCATTTT
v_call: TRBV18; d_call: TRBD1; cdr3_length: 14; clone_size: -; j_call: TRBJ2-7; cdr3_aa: CASSPERTGVEQYF; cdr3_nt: TGTGCCAGCTCACCGGAAAGGACAGGGGTCGAGCAGTACTTC
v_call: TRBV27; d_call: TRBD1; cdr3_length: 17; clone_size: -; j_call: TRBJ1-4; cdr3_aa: CASSPRTGWATNEKLFF; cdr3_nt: TGTGCCAGCAGTCCGCGGACAGGGTGGGCGACTAATGAAAAACTGTTTTTT
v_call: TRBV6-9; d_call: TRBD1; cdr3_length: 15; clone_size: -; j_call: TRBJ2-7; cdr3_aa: CASSYSGTELYEQYF; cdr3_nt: TGTGCCAGCAGTTATTCCGGGACAGAATTATACGAGCAGTACTTC
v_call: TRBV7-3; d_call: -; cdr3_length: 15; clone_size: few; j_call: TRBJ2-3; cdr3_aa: CASSFGVGRGDTQYF; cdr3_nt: TGTGCCAGCAGCTTTGGTGTCGGGCGGGGTGATACGCAGTATTTT
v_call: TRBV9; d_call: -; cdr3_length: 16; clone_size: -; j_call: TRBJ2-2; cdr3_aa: CASSVGPSDDWGELFF; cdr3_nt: TGTGCCAGCAGCGTAGGACCCTCCGACGACTGGGGGGAGCTGTTTTTT
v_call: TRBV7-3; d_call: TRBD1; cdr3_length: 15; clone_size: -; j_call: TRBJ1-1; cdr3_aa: CASSLYDRGTTEAFF; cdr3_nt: TGTGCCAGCAGCTTGTATGACAGGGGGACCACTGAAGCTTTCTTT
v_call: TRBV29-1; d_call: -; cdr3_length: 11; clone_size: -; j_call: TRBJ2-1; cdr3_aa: CSVEVVREQFF; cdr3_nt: TGCAGCGTTGAAGTGGTCCGTGAGCAGTTCTTC
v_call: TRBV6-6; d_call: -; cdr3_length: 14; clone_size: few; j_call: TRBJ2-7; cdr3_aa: CASRESRTAGEQYF; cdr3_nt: TGTGCCAGCAGGGAGTCTCGGACGGCGGGCGAGCAGTACTTC
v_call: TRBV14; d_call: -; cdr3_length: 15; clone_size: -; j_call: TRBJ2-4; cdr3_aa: CASSQGLGQGGIQYF; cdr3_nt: TGTGCCAGCAGCCAAGGTTTGGGGCAAGGGGGCATTCAGTACTTC
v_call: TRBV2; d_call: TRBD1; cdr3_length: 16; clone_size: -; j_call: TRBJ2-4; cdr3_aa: CASSGEGARGRDIQYF; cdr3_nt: TGTGCCAGCAGTGGAGAGGGGGCGAGGGGAAGGGACATTCAGTACTTC
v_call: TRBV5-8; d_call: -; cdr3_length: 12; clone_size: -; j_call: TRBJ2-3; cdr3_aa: CASSLVLDTQYF; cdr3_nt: TGTGCCAGCAGCTTGGTCCTAGATACGCAGTATTTT
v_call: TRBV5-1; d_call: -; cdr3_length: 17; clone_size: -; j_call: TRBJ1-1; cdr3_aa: CASSRTQGILPTTEAFF; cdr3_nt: TGCGCCAGCAGCCGAACTCAGGGGATTCTCCCCACGACTGAAGCTTTCTTT
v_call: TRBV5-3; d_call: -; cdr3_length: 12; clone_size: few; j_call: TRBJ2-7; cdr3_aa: CARDEGSYEQYF; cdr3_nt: TGTGCCAGGGATGAGGGCTCCTACGAGCAGTACTTC
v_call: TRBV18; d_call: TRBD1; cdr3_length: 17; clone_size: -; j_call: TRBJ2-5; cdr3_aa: CASSPGQGRIGQETQYF; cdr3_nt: TGTGCCAGCTCACCGGGACAGGGGAGGATCGGGCAAGAGACCCAGTACTTC
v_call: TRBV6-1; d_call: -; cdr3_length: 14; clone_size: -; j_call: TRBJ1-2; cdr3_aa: CASSEWVQGWGYTF; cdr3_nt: TGTGCCAGCAGTGAGTGGGTACAGGGATGGGGCTACACCTTC
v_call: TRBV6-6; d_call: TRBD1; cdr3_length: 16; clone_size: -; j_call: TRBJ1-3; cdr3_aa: CASRKGQANSGNTIYF; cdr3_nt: TGTGCCAGCAGGAAGGGACAGGCGAACTCTGGAAACACCATATATTTT
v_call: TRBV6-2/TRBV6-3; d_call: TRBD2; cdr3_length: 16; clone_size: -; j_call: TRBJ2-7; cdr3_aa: CASSYSPGGGTYEQYF; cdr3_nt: TGTGCCAGCAGTTACTCGCCAGGCGGGGGGACCTACGAGCAGTACTTC
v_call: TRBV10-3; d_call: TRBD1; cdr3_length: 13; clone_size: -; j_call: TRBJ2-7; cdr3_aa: CAISPGTGDEQYF; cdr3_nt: TGTGCCATCAGCCCCGGGACAGGGGACGAGCAGTACTTC
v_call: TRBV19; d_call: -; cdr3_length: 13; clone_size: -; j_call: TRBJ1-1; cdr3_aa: CASSAGPGTEAFF; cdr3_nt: TGTGCCAGTAGTGCCGGTCCCGGGACAGAAGCTTTCTTT
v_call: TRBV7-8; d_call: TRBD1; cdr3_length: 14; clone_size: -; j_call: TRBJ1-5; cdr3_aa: CASSQTGRGAPQHF; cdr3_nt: TGTGCCAGCAGCCAGACAGGGCGGGGAGCGCCCCAGCATTTT
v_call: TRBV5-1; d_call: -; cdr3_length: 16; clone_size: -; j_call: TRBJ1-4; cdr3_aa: CASSSSDSSTNEKLFF; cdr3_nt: TGCGCCAGCAGCTCCTCGGACAGTTCAACTAATGAAAAACTGTTTTTT
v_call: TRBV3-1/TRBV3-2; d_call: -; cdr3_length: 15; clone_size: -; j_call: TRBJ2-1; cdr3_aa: CASSPWEVRGNEQFF; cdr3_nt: TGTGCCAGCAGCCCCTGGGAGGTAAGAGGGAATGAGCAGTTCTTC
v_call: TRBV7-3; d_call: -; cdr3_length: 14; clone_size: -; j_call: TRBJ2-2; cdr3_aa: CASRQTLNTGELFF; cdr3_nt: TGTGCCAGCAGACAGACACTGAACACCGGGGAGCTGTTTTTT
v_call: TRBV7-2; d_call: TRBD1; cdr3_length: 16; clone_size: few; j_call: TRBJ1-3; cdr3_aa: CASSTSQGASGNTIYF; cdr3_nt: TGTGCCAGCAGCACGAGCCAGGGGGCGAGTGGAAACACCATATATTTT
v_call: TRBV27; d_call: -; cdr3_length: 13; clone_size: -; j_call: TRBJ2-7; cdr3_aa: CASSSAGDYEQYF; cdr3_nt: TGTGCCAGCAGTTCCGCAGGGGACTACGAGCAGTACTTC
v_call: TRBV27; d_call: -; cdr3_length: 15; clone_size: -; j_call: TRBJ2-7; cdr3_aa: CASSPGGGQSYEQYF; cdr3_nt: TGTGCCAGCAGTCCCGGGGGTGGACAGTCCTACGAGCAGTACTTC
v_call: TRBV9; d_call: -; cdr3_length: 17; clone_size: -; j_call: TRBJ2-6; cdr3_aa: CASSPRGDSSGANVLTF; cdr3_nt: TGTGCCAGCAGCCCTCGGGGAGACTCCTCTGGGGCCAACGTCCTGACTTTC
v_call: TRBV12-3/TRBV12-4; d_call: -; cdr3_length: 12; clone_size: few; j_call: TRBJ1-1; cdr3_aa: CASSPLDTEAFF; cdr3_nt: TGTGCCAGCAGTCCTCTAGACACTGAAGCTTTCTTT
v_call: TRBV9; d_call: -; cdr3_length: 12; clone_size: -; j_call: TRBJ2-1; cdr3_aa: CASSPSGNEQFF; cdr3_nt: TGTGCCAGCAGCCCCAGTGGAAATGAGCAGTTCTTC